This entry lists 12 T cell receptor beta chains sequenced from one sample in a study of T-cell reconstitution after alpha-beta-depleted transplantation in children. Unique molecular identifiers were used in preparing the TCRbeta library. Each CDR3 protein gets one entry after TCRdb re-called the PCR reads with MiXCR. The profile shows 420,000 or so distinct CDR3 sequences, under 13% of them singletons. The source was PBMCs from the stem cell graft donor, collected from the stem cell graft. The receptors originated from a human donor who donated a stem cell graft to a child with acute myeloid leukemia.

This clonotype was counted a few times. The V gene is TRBV6-2 or TRBV6-3, the J gene TRBJ2-5; D uncertain. This CDR3 has 16 residues. Germline-derived CDR1 and CDR2 are MNHEY and SVGEGT. V was shortened by 11 bases and J by 1 base, with 23 bases between the two germline ends. DNA of the CDR3: TGTGCCTCCCTATCCCCTCTCCACCCAACCCAAGAGACCCAGTACTTC. Protein sequence: CASLSPLHPTQETQYF.

There are a few counts of this clonotype. The chain recombines TRBV7-2 with TRBJ2-1; 9 positions agree with TRBD1. The CDR3 length is 16 residues. Trimming cost V 0 bases and J 7 bases; bases outside gene matches: 7. Germline V gene lookup returns CDR1 SGHTA and CDR2 FQGNSA. In DNA, the CDR3 is TGTGCCAGCAGCTTAGCCGGGGACAGGGCCTGGAATGAGCAGTTCTTC. It is translated as CASSLAGDRAWNEQFF.

This clonotype was seen a handful of times. This chain connects TRBV6-5 to TRBJ1-5; tentative D call: TRBD1 (6 bases). CDR1 is MNHEY, CDR2 SVGAGI, per germline. V was cut by 4 bases and J by 7 bases, with 14 bases left in between. The CDR3 sequence is 14 residues long. The CDR3 loop is CASSFGQHAQPQHF. CDR3 coding DNA: TGTGCCAGCAGTTTCGGACAGCATGCCCAGCCCCAGCATTTT.

This clonotype was detected many times. V usage is TRBV15 and J usage is TRBJ2-3; TRBD2 matches 9 bases. The CDR3 contains 17 residues. The germline V gene encodes CDR1 LNHNV and CDR2 YYDKDF (reference sequence). Losses at the gene ends were 4 bases for V and 0 bases for J; bases not matched to a gene: 8. CDR3 protein: CATSTNLAGFSTDTQYF. The CDR3 DNA sequence: TGTGCCACCAGCACCAACCTAGCGGGGTTTAGCACAGATACGCAGTATTTT.

With respect to this clonotype: At one of its ends the junction is not consistent with the germline gene, which may arise from a read error. CDR3 protein: CDSSLDPAVAYNEQFF. The CDR3 region has the DNA TGTGACAGCAGCTTAGATCCAGCGGTCGCCTACAATGAGCAGTTCTTC. V and J are TRBV7-2 and TRBJ2-1, with D perhaps matching TRBD2 (5 bases). Per germline, CDR1 SGHTA and CDR2 FQGNSA. There are 16 residues in the CDR3.

The rearrangement links TRBV20-1 to TRBJ2-2, with a tentative D call TRBD1 (7 bases). V was cut by 6 bases and J by 4 bases, with 21 bases left in between. This CDR3 region has 16 residues. Germline lookup yields CDR1 DFQATT and CDR2 SNEGSKA (reference sequence). CDR3 sequence reads: CSATPGGTVGTGELFF. CDR3 in DNA: TGCAGTGCCACCCCCGGAGGGACAGTGGGCACCGGGGAGCTGTTTTTT.

V is TRBV6-4 and J is TRBJ2-7; D is unclear. The V gene lost 0 bases and the J gene lost 2 bases, with 11 bases spanning the gap. Germline values: CDR1 MRHNA, CDR2 SNTAGT. This CDR3 spans 15 amino acids. CDR3 in amino acids: CASSDSRELTYEQYF. The DNA for the CDR3 is TGTGCCAGCAGTGACTCTAGGGAACTAACCTACGAGCAGTACTTC.

This clonotype was seen at least ten times. The rearrangement links TRBV7-6 to TRBJ2-3; maybe TRBD2 (5 bases). Germline lookup yields CDR1 SGHVS and CDR2 FNYEAQ. The CDR3 has 13 amino acids. The V end lost 4 bases, the J end lost 5 bases, and 10 bases lay between the germline ends. The CDR3 nucleotides are TGTGCCAGCAGCTCCTCTGAGGGAGATACGCAGTATTTT. Its translation is CASSSSEGDTQYF.

This clonotype was recorded many times. The chain combines TRBV6-6 with TRBJ2-7; the match to TRBD2 covers 7 bases. The CDR3 contains 13 residues. In germline, CDR1 is MNHNY, CDR2 SVGAGI (reference sequence). V was clipped by 5 bases and J by 4 bases; unmatched bases: 5. The CDR3 is CASSIRGSYEQYF. CDR3 in DNA: TGTGCCAGCAGTATTCGCGGGAGTTACGAGCAGTACTTC.

This clonotype occurred a few times. The chain uses TRBV20-1 and TRBJ1-1; D unresolved. Germline lookup yields CDR1 DFQATT and CDR2 SNEGSKA (reference sequence). Deletions cut 6 bases from V and 1 base from J, with 9 bases between. The CDR3 loop spans 12 amino acids. In DNA form, the CDR3 reads TGCAGTGCCGCATCGGGGAACACTGAAGCTTTCTTT. Its translation: CSAASGNTEAFF.

This clonotype was counted only a few times. This chain links TRBV5-6 with TRBJ2-3; unclear D gene. This CDR3 spans 15 amino acids. V lost 3 bases to trimming and J lost 2 bases, with 13 bases between them. Germline CDR1 and CDR2: SGHDT and YYEEEE. CDR3: CASSSSLSSTDTQYF. Written as DNA, the CDR3 is TGTGCCAGCAGCTCTTCCCTGTCGTCCACAGATACGCAGTATTTT. Full variable domain (remainder filled in from reference TRBV5-6 and TRBJ2-3): DAGVTQSPTHLIKTRGQQVTLRCSPKSGHDTVSWYQQALGQGPQFIFQYYEEEERQRGNFPDRFSGHQFPNYSSELNVNALLLGDSALYLCASSSSLSSTDTQYFGPGTRLTVL.

This clonotype has only a few counts. The CDR3 nucleotides are TGCAGTGCTAGAGATCTCATGACAGGACGCACAGATACGCAGTATTTT. The encoded protein is CSARDLMTGRTDTQYF. The chain employs TRBV20-1 and TRBJ2-3; weak D call: TRBD1 (6 bases). Trimming took off 0 bases at V and 1 base at J, with 14 bases between the two ends. This CDR3 spans 16 amino acids. The germline gives CDR1 DFQATT, CDR2 SNEGSKA (reference sequence).